This TCR beta chain came from a study of blood T cell repertoires in COVID-19. Study in general: T cells, B-cell-depleted T cells, or PBMCs supplied cDNA or gDNA.

The length of the CDR3 is 13 residues. Deletions cut 0 bases from V and 4 bases from J, with 6 bases between. Looked up from germline, CDR1 is SGHTA and CDR2 is FQGTGA. Original processing notes: Nucleated cell counts were estimated from reference gene primer amplification. Some clones are missing from TCRdb's copy, which holds only in-frame ones; the method was immunoSEQ multiplex PCR. V, J and clone size derive from that table, while D and trimming were established from the DNA sequence. The sample contains approximately 36,000 clones, around nine tenths of which appear only once. This TCR was sampled from a human donor in a cohort sampled during active COVID-19. Sequenced: peripheral blood. V usage is TRBV7-3 and J usage is TRBJ1-1; D unresolved. The CDR3 DNA reads as TGTGCCAGCAGCTTAACGTCCTCCACTGAAGCTTTCTTT. Its translation is CASSLTSSTEAFF.